The present TCR beta chain was sequenced within a study of OX40 agonist ivuxolimab in advanced cancers. With regard to the full study: The costimulatory receptor OX40 (CD134) was targeted by ivuxolimab, a fully human IgG2 agonistic monoclonal antibody. In the dose-escalation cohort, approximately 80% of patients were male, and the mean age was approximately 60 years with a range of about 20 to 80. Of the 50 to 55 dose-escalation patients, hepatocellular carcinoma was present in 19, melanoma in around 15, renal cell carcinoma in 9 and head and neck cancer in 9. The point of sequencing TCRbeta in the periphery was to test whether ivuxolimab changed TCR sequence diversity and drove clonal T-cell expansion. Intravenous ivuxolimab was administered to patients every 2 weeks at six dose levels: 0.01, 0.1, 0.3, 1.5, 3 and 10 mg/kg. Prior anti-PD-1, anti-PD-L1 or anti-CTLA-4 therapy was permitted, and checkpoint inhibitors had been received by around 39% of dose-escalation patients. Three dose-escalation patients achieved partial responses, one with hepatocellular carcinoma and two with cutaneous melanoma. The paper reports the monotherapy dose-escalation portion (N of about 47 patients) of the phase I ivuxolimab trial.

About this clone: It lacks a known antigen. There are no base qualities to consult, and no much larger clone falls within one base.

To sequence the TCRbeta CDR3 region, genomic DNA was isolated from the sorted cells. The immunoSEQ Assay was used for sequencing of TCRbeta CDR3 regions. TCRdb retrieved this table from immuneACCESS and kept in-frame rearrangements only. Not all clones are present; in checked studies, unresolved V genes account for under half, and no reason is known for the remainder. A total of about 38,000 clones appear in this sample, roughly 80% of them only once. The ten largest account for 9.5% to 15% of the sample. From the cysteine through the phenylalanine, the CDR3 covers 13 amino acids. The CDR3 DNA has 39 bases and is translated from base 1. CDR1 and CDR2 (GTSNPN, SVGIG) derive from the germline V gene (reference sequence). Clipping removes 6 bases from V and 9 bases from J, with 11 as the unmatched junction base count. General study outcomes and caveats: On average, CD8+ T cells showed more expanded clones than CD4+ T cells after ivuxolimab. Which antigens the clonally expanded peripheral T cells were specific for was not determined. At doses from 0.1 to 3.0 mg/kg, clonal expansion was seen in both CD4+ and CD8+ blood T cells between baseline and week 6. In partial responders in the 0.1-3.0 mg/kg groups, normalized peripheral clonal expansion was found to be among the lowest, especially among CD8+ T cells. Low levels of normalized T-cell clonal expansion were also seen in some patients who did not respond.

Patients with a history of autoimmune disease or receiving systemic immunosuppression were excluded from the trial. Peripheral blood for TCR sequencing was collected from all dose cohorts at baseline, on cycle 4 day 1, and on cycle 7 day 1. The samples were drawn from a first-in-human, open-label, multicenter phase I dose-escalation trial of ivuxolimab. Adults with locally advanced or metastatic head and neck squamous cell, hepatocellular, melanoma or renal cell carcinoma were enrolled in the trial. CD4+ and CD8+ T cells were sorted separately from peripheral blood before TCR sequencing. The chain couples TRBV30 to TRBJ1-3, and TRBD1 matches 7 of the central bases. The TCR sequence derives from an adult with an advanced solid tumor such as melanoma, head and neck, liver or kidney cancer. Sample: CD4+ or CD8+ T cells sorted from blood, taken in a trial of the OX40 agonist ivuxolimab. The CDR3 protein sequence reads: CACLRGVGGTIYF. The DNA sequence is given as TGTGCCTGCCTCAGGGGGGTCGGGGGCACCATATATTTT.